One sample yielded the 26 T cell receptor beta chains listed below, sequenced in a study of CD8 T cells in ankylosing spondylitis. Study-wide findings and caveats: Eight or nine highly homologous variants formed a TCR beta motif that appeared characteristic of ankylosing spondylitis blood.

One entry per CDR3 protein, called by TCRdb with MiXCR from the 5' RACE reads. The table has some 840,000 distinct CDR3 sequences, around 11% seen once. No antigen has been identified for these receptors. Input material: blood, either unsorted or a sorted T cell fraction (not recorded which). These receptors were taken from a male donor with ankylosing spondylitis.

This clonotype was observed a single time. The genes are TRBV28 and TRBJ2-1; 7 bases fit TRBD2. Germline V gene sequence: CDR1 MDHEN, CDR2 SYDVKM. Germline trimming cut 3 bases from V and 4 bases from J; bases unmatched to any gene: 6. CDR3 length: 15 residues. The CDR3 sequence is CASSFWGGLYNEQFF. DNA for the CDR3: TGTGCCAGCAGTTTCTGGGGGGGTCTGTACAATGAGCAGTTCTTC. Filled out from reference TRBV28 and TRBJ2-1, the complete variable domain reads DVKVTQSSRYLVKRTGEKVFLECVQDMDHENMFWYRQDPGLGLRLIYFSYDVKMKEKGDIPEGYSVSREKKERFSLILESASTNQTSMYLCASSFWGGLYNEQFFGPGTRLTVL.

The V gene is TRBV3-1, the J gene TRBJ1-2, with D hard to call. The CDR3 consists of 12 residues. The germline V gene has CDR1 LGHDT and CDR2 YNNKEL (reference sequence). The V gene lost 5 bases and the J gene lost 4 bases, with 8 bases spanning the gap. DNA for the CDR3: TGTGCCAGCAGCTCTCGACCCTATGGCTACACCTTC. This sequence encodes CASSSRPYGYTF.

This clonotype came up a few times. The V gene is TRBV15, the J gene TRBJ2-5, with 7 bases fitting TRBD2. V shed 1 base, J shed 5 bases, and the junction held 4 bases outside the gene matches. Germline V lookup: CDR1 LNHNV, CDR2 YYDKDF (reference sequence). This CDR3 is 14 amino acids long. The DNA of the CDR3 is TGTGCCACCAGCAGAGTAGGGGAGGGGGAGACCCAGTACTTC. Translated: CATSRVGEGETQYF.

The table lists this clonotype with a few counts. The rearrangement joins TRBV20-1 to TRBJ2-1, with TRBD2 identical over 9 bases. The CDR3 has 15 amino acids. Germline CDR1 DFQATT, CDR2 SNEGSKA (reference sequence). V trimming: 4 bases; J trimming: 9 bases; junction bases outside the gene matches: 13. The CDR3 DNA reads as TGCAGTGCTACGCGGACTATGGGACTAGCTGTTGAGCAGTTCTTC. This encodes CSATRTMGLAVEQFF.

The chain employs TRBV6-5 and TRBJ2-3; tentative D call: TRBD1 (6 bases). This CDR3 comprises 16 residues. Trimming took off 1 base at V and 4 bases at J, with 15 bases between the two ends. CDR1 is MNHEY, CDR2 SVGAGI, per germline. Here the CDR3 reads CASSYLAQGSPDTQYF. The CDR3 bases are TGTGCCAGCAGTTACTTGGCGCAGGGGTCCCCAGATACGCAGTATTTT.

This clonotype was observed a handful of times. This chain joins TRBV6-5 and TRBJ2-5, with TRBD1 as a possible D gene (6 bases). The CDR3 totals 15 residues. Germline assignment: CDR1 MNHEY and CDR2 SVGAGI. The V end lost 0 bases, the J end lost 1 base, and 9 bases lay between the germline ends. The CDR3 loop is CASSYSTGTQETQYF. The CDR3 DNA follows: TGTGCCAGCAGTTACTCCACAGGGACCCAAGAGACCCAGTACTTC.

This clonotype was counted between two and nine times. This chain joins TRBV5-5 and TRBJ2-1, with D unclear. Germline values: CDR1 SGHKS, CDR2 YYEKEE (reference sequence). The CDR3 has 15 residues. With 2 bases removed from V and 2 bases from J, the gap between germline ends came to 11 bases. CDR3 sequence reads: CASSFRDETYNEQFF. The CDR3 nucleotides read TGTGCCAGCAGCTTTAGGGATGAAACCTACAATGAGCAGTTCTTC.

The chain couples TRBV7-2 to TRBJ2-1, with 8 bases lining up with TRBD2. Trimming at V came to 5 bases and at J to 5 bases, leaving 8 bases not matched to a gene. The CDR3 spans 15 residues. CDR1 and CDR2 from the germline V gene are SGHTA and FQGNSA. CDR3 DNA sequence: TGTGCCAGCAGCCGCGTAGCGGGAAGTGACAATGAGCAGTTCTTC. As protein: CASSRVAGSDNEQFF.

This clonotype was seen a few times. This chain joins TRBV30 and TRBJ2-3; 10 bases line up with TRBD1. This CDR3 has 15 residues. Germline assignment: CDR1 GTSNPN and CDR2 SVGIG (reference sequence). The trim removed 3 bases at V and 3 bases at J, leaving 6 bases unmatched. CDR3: CAWSRDRGTTDTQYF. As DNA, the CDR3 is TGTGCCTGGAGCCGGGACAGGGGTACTACAGATACGCAGTATTTT.

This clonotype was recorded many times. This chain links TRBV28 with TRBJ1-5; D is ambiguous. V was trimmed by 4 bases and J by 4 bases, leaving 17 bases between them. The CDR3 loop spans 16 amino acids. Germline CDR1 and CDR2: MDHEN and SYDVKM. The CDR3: CASSSPPGLENQPQHF. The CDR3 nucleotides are TGTGCCAGCAGTTCCCCACCCGGCTTAGAAAATCAGCCCCAGCATTTT. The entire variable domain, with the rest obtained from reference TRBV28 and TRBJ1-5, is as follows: DVKVTQSSRYLVKRTGEKVFLECVQDMDHENMFWYRQDPGLGLRLIYFSYDVKMKEKGDIPEGYSVSREKKERFSLILESASTNQTSMYLCASSSPPGLENQPQHFGDGTRLSIL.

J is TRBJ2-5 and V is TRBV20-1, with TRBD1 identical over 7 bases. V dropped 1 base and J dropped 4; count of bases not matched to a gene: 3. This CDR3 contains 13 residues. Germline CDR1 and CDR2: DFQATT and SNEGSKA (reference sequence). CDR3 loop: CSARVSGGETQYF. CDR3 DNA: TGCAGTGCTAGAGTTTCAGGGGGAGAGACCCAGTACTTC.

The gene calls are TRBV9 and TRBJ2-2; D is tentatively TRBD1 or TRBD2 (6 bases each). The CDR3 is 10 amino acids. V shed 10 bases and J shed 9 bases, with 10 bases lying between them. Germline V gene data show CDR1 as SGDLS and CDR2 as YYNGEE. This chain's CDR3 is CASGARELFF. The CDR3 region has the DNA TGTGCCTCGGGGGCCAGGGAGCTGTTTTTT.

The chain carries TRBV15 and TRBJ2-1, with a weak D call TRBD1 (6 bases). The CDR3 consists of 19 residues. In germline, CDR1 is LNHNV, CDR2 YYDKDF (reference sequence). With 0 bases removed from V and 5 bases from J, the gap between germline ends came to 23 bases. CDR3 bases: TGTGCCACCAGCAGAGATTCCCCCCGGCCGGGACAAAGACACAATGAGCAGTTCTTC. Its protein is CATSRDSPRPGQRHNEQFF.

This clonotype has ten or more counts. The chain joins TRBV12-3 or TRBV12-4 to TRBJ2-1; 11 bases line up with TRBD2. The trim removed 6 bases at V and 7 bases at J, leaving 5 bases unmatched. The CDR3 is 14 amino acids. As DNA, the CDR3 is TGTGCCAGCAGGCGAGGGACTAGCGGAAATGAGCAGTTCTTC. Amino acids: CASRRGTSGNEQFF.

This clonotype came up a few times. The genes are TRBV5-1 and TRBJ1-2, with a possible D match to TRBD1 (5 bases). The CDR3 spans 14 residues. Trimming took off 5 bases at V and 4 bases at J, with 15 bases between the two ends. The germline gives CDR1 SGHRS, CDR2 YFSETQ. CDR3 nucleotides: TGCGCCAGCAGGACCGAAGGGGAGAGCTATGGCTACACCTTC. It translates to CASRTEGESYGYTF. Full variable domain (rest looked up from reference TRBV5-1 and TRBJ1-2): KAGVTQTPRYLIKTRGQQVTLSCSPISGHRSVSWYQQTPGQGLQFLFEYFSETQRNKGNFPGRFSGRQFSNSRSEMNVSTLELGDSALYLCASRTEGESYGYTFGSGTRLTVV.

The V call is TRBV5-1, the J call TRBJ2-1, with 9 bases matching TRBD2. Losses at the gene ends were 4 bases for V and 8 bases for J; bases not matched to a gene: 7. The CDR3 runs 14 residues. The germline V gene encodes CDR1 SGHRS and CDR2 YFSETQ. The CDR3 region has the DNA TGCGCCAGCAGCCAGCGGACTAGCGAGGATGAGCAGTTCTTC. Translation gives CASSQRTSEDEQFF.

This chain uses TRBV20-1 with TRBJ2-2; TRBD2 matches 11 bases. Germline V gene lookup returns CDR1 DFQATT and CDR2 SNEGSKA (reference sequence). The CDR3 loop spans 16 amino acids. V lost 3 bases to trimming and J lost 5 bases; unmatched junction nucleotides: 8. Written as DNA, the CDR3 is TGCAGTGCTAGTTATCCTAGCGGGGGGTGGACCGGGGAGCTGTTTTTT. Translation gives CSASYPSGGWTGELFF.

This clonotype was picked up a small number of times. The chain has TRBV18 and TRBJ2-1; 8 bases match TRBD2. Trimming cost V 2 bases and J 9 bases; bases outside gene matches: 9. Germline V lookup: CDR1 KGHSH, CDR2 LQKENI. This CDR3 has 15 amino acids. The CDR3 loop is CASSPETGGPSEQFF. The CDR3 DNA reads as TGTGCCAGCTCACCAGAAACGGGGGGGCCGAGTGAGCAGTTCTTC.

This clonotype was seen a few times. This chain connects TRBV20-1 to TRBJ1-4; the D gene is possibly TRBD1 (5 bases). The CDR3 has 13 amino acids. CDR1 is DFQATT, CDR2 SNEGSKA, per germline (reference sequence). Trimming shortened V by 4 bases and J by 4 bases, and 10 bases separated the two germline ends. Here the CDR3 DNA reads TGCAGTGCTAACCGGGACCATAATGAAAAACTGTTTTTT. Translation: CSANRDHNEKLFF.

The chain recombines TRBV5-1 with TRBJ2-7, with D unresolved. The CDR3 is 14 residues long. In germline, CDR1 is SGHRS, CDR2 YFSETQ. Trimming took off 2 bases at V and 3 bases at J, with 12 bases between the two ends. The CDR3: CASSFRVAFYEQYF. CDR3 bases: TGCGCCAGCAGCTTCCGGGTCGCATTCTACGAGCAGTACTTC.

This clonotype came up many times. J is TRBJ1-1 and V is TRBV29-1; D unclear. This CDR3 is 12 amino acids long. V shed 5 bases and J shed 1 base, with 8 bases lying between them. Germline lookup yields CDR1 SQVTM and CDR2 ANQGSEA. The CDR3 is CSVFRTNTEAFF. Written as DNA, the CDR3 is TGCAGCGTTTTCCGTACGAACACTGAAGCTTTCTTT.

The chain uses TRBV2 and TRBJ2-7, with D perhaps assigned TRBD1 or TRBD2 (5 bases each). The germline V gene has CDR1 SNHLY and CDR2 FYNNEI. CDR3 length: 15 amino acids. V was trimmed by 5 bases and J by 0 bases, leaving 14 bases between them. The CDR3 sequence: CASSHRDPSSYEQYF. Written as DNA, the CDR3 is TGTGCCAGCAGTCATAGGGACCCTAGCTCCTACGAGCAGTACTTC.

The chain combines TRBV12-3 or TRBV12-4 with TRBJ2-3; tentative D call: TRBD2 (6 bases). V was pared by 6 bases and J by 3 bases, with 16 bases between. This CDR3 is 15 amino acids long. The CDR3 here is CASRGTSIQTDTQYF. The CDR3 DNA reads TGTGCCAGCAGGGGTACTAGCATACAGACAGATACGCAGTATTTT.

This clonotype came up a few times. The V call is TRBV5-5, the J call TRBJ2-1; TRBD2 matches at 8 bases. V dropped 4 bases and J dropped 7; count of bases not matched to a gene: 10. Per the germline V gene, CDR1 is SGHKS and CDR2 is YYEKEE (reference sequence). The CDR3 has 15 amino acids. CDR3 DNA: TGTGCCAGCAGCCACGGGGGACTAGGGAATAATGAGCAGTTCTTC. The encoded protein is CASSHGGLGNNEQFF.

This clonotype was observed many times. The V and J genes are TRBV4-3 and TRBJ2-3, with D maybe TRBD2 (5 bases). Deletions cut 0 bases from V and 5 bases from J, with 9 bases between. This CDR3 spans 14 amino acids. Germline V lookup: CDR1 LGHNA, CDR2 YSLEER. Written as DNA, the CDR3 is TGCGCCAGCAGCCAAGATCGGGGTGAAGATACGCAGTATTTT. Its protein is CASSQDRGEDTQYF.

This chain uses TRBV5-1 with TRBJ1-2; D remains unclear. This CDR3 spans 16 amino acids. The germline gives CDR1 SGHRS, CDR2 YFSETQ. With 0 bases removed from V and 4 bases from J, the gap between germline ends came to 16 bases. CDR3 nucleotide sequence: TGCGCCAGCAGCTTGGAATACCCCAGCGGCCTCTATGGCTACACCTTC. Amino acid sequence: CASSLEYPSGLYGYTF.